This T cell receptor (beta chain) came from a study of T-cell memory formation after mild COVID-19. Study-level findings and limits: Largely, contracting CD4+ clones fell within CM and EM, and contracting CD8+ clones within EMRA.

This CDR3 contains 17 residues. The V end lost 6 bases, the J end lost 0 bases, and 18 bases lay between the germline ends. In germline, CDR1 is KGHSH, CDR2 LQKENI. This clonotype occurred a few times. Its specificity is unknown. TCRdb reprocessed the 5' RACE reads with MiXCR, giving one entry per CDR3 protein. This table holds about 27,000 distinct CDR3 sequences, 15% to 20% found once. Sequenced sample: PBMCs or a T cell subset sorted from them (not recorded which). The sequence came from an adult who had mild COVID-19 (a few samples of this study predate the infection). Cell type and time point are not known. The chain recombines TRBV18 with TRBJ1-3; unclear D gene. The CDR3 DNA follows: TGTGCCAGCTCCGCCAACTTACCCGGGAACTCTGGAAACACCATATATTTT. It specifies CASSANLPGNSGNTIYF.